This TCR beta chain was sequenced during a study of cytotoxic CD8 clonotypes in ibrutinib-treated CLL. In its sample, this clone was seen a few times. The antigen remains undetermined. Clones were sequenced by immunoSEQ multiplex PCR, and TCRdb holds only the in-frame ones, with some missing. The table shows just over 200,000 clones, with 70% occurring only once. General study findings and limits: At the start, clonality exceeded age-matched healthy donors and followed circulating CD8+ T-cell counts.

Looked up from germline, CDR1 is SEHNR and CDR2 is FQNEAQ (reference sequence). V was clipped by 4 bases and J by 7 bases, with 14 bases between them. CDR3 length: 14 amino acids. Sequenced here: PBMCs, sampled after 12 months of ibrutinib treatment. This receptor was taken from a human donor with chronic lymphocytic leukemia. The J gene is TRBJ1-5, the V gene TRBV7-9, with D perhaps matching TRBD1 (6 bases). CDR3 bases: TGTGCCAGCAGCTACTCAGGGGCGCGGCAGCCCCAGCATTTT. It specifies CASSYSGARQPQHF.